This TCR beta chain was profiled in a study of T-cell reconstitution after alpha-beta-depleted transplantation in children. Researchers prepared the TCRbeta library using unique molecular identifiers, the study reports. TCRdb redid the calling of the PCR reads with MiXCR, one entry per CDR3 protein. This table holds 200,000 to 300,000 distinct CDR3 sequences, about 25% found once. The CDR3 is 13 amino acids. Germline V lookup: CDR1 LGHNA, CDR2 YNFKEQ. The V end lost 3 bases, the J end lost 5 bases, and 8 bases lay between the germline ends. Overall study results and limits: Several hundred rapidly expanded clones from non-depleted graft cells reportedly supplied alpha-beta T cells about two months post-transplant. Newly made T cells mostly supplied T-cell counts and diversity one year after transplant.

A remark on this clonotype: The antigen is undetermined.

The sample consisted of PBMCs, taken before TCRalphabeta/CD19-depleted stem cell transplant. This clonotype was obtained from a girl aged 2 to 10 with Fanconi anemia, due to receive a stem cell transplant. The chain recombines TRBV4-2 with TRBJ2-1; perhaps TRBD1 as D (6 bases). CDR3 nucleotide sequence: TGTGCCAGCAGCCAGACAGGAGACAATGAGCAGTTCTTC. This gives the protein CASSQTGDNEQFF.